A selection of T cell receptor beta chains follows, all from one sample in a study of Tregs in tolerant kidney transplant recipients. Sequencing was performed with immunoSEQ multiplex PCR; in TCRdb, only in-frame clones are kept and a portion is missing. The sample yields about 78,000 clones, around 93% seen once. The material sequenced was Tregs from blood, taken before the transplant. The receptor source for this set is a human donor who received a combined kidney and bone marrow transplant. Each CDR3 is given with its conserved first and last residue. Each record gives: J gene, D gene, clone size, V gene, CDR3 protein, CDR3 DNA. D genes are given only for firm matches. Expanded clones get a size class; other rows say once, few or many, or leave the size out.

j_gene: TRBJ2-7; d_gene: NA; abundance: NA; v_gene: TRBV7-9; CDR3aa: CASSLHVQGPGYEQYF; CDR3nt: TGTGCCAGCAGCTTGCACGTACAGGGTCCGGGGTACGAGCAGTACTTC
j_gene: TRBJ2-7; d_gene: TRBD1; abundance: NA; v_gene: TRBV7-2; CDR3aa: CASSLDGQGLDEQYF; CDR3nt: TGTGCCAGCAGCCTAGACGGACAGGGCCTAGACGAGCAGTACTTC
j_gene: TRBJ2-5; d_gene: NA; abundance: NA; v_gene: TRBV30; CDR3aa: CAWSSTRETQYF; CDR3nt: TGTGCCTGGAGTTCGACTAGGGAGACCCAGTACTTC
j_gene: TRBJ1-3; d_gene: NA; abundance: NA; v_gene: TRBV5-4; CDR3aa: CASSLWGFAGNTIYF; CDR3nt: TGTGCCAGCAGCTTGTGGGGATTTGCTGGAAACACCATATATTTT
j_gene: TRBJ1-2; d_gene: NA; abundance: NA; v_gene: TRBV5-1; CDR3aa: CASSYDAGRAGYTF; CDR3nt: TGCGCCAGCAGCTATGACGCAGGGAGGGCTGGCTACACCTTC
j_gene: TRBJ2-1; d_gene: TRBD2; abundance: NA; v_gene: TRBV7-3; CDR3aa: CASSLSSGRASEQFF; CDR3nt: TGTGCCAGCAGCTTATCTAGCGGGAGGGCCTCTGAGCAGTTCTTC
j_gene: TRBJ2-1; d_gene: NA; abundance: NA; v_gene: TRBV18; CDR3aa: CASSPVLAGNEQFF; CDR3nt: TGTGCCAGCTCACCGGTCCTGGCGGGGAATGAGCAGTTCTTC
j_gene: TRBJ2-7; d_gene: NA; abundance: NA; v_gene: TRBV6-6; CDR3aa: CASSPRDNSYEQYF; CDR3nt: TGTGCCAGCAGTCCCCGGGACAACTCCTACGAGCAGTACTTC
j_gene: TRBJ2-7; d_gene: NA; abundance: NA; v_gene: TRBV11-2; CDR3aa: CASSLDGRPGDEQYF; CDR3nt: TGTGCCAGCAGCTTAGATGGTCGGCCAGGGGACGAGCAGTACTTC
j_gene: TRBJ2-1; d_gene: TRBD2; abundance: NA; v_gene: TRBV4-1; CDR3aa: CASSQGVGPSGRAVEQFF; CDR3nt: TGCGCCAGCAGCCAAGGGGTAGGGCCTAGCGGGAGAGCGGTTGAGCAGTTCTTC
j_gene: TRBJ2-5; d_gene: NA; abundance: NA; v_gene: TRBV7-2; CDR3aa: CASSFQGPFQETQYF; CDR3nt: TGTGCCAGCAGCTTCCAGGGCCCATTTCAAGAGACCCAGTACTTC
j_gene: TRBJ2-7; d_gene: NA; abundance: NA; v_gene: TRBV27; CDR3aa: CASSFGSFVGGEQYF; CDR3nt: TGTGCCAGCAGTTTCGGCTCCTTCGTGGGTGGGGAGCAGTACTTC
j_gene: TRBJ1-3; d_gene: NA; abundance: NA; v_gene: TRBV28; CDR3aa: CASSNPTEGNTIYF; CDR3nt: TGTGCCAGCAGCAACCCGACAGAAGGAAACACCATATATTTT
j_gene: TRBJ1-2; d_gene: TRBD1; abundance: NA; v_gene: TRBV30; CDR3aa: CAWASQGNYGYTF; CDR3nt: TGTGCCTGGGCTTCACAGGGGAACTATGGCTACACCTTC
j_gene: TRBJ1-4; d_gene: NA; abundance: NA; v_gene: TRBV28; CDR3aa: CASSFWRGTNEKLFF; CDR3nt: TGTGCCAGCAGTTTTTGGAGGGGAACTAATGAAAAACTGTTTTTT
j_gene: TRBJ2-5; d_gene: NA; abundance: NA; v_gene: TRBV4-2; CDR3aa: CASSQAKETQYF; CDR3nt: TGTGCCAGCAGCCAAGCGAAAGAGACCCAGTACTTC
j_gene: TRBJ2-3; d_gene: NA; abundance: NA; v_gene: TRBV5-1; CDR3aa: CASKGGSGRTDTQYF; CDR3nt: TGCGCCAGCAAAGGAGGTAGCGGACGCACAGATACGCAGTATTTT
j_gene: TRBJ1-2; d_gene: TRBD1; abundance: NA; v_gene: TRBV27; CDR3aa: CASSLRGTGENYGYTF; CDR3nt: TGTGCCAGCAGTTTACGGGGGACAGGGGAAAACTATGGCTACACCTTC
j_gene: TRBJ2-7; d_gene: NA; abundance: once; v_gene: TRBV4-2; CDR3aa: CASSHPSGEQYF; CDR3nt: TGTGCCAGCAGCCACCCGAGTGGCGAGCAGTACTTC
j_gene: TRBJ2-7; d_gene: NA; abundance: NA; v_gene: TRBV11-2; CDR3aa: CASSLATATYEQYF; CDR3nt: TGTGCCAGCAGCTTAGCGACGGCAACCTACGAGCAGTACTTC
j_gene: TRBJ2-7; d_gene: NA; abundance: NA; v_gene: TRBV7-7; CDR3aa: CASSLEPGSIYEQYF; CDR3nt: TGTGCTAGCAGCTTAGAACCAGGGAGTATTTACGAGCAGTACTTC
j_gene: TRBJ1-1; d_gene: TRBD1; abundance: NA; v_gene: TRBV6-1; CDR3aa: CASLTQGDTEAFF; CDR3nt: TGTGCCAGCCTCACGCAGGGGGACACTGAAGCTTTCTTT
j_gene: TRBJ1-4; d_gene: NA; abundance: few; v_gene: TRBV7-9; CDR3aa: CASSYREKLFF; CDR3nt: TGTGCCAGCAGCTACAGGGAAAAACTGTTTTTT
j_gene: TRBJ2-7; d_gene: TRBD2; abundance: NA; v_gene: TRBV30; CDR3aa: CAWTGGLAGEQYF; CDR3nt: TGTGCCTGGACAGGGGGGCTAGCGGGAGAACAGTACTTC
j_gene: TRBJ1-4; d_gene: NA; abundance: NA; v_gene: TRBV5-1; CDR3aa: CASSLLPGGQNEKLFF; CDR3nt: TGCGCCAGCAGCTTGCTCCCTGGTGGTCAGAATGAAAAACTGTTTTTT
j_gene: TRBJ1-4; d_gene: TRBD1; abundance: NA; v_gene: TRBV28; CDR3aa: CASSLRQGGDEKLFF; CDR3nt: TGTGCCAGCAGTTTACGACAGGGTGGGGATGAAAAACTGTTTTTT
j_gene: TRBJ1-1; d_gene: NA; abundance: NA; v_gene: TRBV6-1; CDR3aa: CASSETANTEAFF; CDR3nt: TGTGCCAGCAGTGAGACAGCCAACACTGAAGCTTTCTTT
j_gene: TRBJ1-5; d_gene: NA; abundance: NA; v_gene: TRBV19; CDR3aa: CASSISIYQPQHF; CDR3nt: TGTGCCAGTAGTATCAGTATCTATCAGCCCCAGCATTTT